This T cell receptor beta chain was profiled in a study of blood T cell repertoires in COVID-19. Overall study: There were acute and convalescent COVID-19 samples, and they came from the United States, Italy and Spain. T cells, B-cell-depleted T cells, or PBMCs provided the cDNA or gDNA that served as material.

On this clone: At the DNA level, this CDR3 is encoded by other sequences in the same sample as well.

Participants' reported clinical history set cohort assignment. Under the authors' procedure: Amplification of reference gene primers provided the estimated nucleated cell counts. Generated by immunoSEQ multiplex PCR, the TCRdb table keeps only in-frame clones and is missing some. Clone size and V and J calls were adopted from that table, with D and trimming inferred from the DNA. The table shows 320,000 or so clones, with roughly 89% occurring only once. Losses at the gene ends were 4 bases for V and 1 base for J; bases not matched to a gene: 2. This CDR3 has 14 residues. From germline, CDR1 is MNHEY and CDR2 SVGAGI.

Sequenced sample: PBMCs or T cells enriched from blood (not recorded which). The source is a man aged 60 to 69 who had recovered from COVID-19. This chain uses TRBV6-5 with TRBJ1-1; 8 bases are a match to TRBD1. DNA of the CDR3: TGTGCCAGCAGTTTGACAGGGGCGAACACTGAAGCTTTCTTT. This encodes CASSLTGANTEAFF.